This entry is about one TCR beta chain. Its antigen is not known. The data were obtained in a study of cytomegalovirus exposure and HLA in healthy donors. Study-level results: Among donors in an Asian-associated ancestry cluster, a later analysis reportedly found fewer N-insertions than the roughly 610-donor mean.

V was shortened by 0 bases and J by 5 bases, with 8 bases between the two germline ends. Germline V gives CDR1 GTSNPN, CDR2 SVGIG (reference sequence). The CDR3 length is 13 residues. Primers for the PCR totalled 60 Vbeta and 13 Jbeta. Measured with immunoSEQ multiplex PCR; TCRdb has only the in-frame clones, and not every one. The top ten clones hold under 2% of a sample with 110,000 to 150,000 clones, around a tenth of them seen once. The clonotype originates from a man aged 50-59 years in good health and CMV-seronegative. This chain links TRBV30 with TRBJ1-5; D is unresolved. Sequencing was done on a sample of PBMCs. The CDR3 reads CAWSVTDDQPQHF. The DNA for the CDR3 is TGTGCCTGGAGTGTAACAGACGATCAGCCCCAGCATTTT.